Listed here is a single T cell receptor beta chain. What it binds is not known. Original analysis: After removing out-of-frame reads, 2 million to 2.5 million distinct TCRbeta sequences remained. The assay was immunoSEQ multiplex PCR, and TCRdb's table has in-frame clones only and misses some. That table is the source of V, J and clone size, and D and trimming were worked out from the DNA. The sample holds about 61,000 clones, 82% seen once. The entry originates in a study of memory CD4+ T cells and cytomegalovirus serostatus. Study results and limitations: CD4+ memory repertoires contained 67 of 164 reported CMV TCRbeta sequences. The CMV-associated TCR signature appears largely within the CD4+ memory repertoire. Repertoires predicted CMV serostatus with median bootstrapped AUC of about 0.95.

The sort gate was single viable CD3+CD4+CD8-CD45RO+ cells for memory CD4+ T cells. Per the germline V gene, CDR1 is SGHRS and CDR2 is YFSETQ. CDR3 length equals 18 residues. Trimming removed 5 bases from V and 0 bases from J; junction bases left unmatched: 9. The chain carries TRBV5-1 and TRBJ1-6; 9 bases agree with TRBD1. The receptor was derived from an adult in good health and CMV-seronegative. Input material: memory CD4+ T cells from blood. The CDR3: CASRKDRGGSSYNSPLHF. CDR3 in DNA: TGCGCCAGCAGAAAGGACAGGGGAGGGAGCTCCTATAATTCACCCCTCCACTTT.